The T cell receptor (beta chain) under discussion was sequenced for a study of T cells in Graves' hyperthyroidism and ophthalmopathy. Study outcomes and limitations: Most thyroid clonotypes with frequency above 0.001 were detected in blood. Model output signaled ophthalmopathy a median roughly 6.1 months ahead of onset.

Amplification yielded TCR beta CDR3 regions, with RNA transcripts as the source. HTBI primers drove first-round RT-PCR of the TCR CDR3. In TCRdb, the multiplex PCR reads were re-called with MiXCR into one record per CDR3 protein. The sample includes 500,000 to 650,000 distinct CDR3 sequences, about 15% of them seen just once. A NOSPECS grade of at least 4, a Clinical Activity Score of at least 3 and duration under 3 months were recorded in ophthalmopathy patients. Thyroid ultrasound, orbital computed tomography, clinical symptoms, and serum thyroxine and TRAb underpinned diagnoses. This clonotype occurred many times. Its antigen is not known. Between the trimmed V and J ends, which lost 0 bases and 0 bases, there was a span of 9 bases. CDR1 and CDR2 (germline): SGHDT, YYEEEE. There are 15 residues in the CDR3.

The sample consisted of blood. The chain has TRBV5-6 and TRBJ2-5; unclear D gene. This sequence originates from a woman between 45 and 65 years old with Graves' ophthalmopathy. The CDR3 DNA follows: TGTGCCAGCAGCTTGGCCATATTCAACCAAGAGACCCAGTACTTC. Its protein product is CASSLAIFNQETQYF.